This TCR beta chain was recorded in a study of Graves' ophthalmopathy and Graves' hyperthyroidism. Study background: No treatment had been given when peripheral blood was collected at initial diagnosis. Study-level points and caveats: The blood repertoire also included most expanded thyroid clonotypes above 0.001 frequency. For separating ophthalmopathy from stable hyperthyroidism, a 13-signature model gave approximately 90% sensitivity and about 80% specificity.

Amplified material comprised TCR beta CDR3 regions derived from RNA transcripts. RT-PCR was first run with HTBI primers, then multiplex PCR in a second round. MiXCR was run by TCRdb on the multiplex PCR reads, yielding one entry per CDR3 protein. The sample gives about 660,000 distinct CDR3 sequences, over 40% of which show up once; roughly 3.5% is in the top ten. For this clonotype: Its antigen is still unknown.

J was trimmed by 7 bases and V by 9 bases; bases with no gene match: 3. The CDR3 consists of 10 residues. CDR1 is SGHVS, CDR2 FNYEAQ, per germline. Material for sequencing was peripheral blood. This TCR was sampled from an adult man with Graves' ophthalmopathy. The chain joins TRBV7-6 to TRBJ2-7, with TRBD1 matching over 7 bases. CDR3 nucleotide sequence: TGTGCCAGGACAGGGCAAGAGCAGTACTTC. This gives the protein CARTGQEQYF. The complete variable domain, with remaining parts taken from reference TRBV7-6 and TRBJ2-7, reads GAGVSQSPRYKVTKRGQDVALRCDPISGHVSLYWYRQALGQGPEFLTYFNYEAQQDKSGLPNDRFSAERPEGSISTLTIQRTEQRDSAMYRCARTGQEQYFGPGTRLTVT.